This is a list of T cell receptor beta chains from one sample in a study of OX40 agonist ivuxolimab in advanced cancers. Data came from immunoSEQ multiplex PCR; TCRdb stores just in-frame clones and leaves some out. The table records 30,000 to 45,000 clones, 88% of them present only once. This specimen was CD4+ or CD8+ T cells sorted from blood, taken in a trial of the OX40 agonist ivuxolimab. The receptors stem from an adult with an advanced solid tumor such as melanoma, head and neck, liver or kidney cancer. Both conserved end residues are part of each CDR3. A D gene is named only where the DNA matches it firmly. For some rows the clone size is stated as once, few or many, or as a class when expanded; others skip it.

>.|TRBV5-6|.|TRBJ2-2
TGTGCCAGCAGCTTTAGGGGGGAGCTGTTTTTT
CASSFRGELFF
>few|TRBV4-1|TRBD2|TRBJ2-7
TGCGCCAGGAGCGGGAGATCATACGAGCAGTACTTC
CARSGRSYEQYF
>.|TRBV4-2|.|TRBJ1-1
TGTGCCAGCAGCCGCAAACAGGAGAACACTGAAGCTTTCTTT
CASSRKQENTEAFF
>.|TRBV27|.|TRBJ1-3
TGTGCCAGCAGTTTAGGGCTACCCGGTCAGGGAAACACCATATATTTT
CASSLGLPGQGNTIYF
>.|TRBV2|TRBD2|TRBJ2-3
TGTGCCAGCAAGCGGGAGAGCACAGATACGCAGTATTTT
CASKRESTDTQYF
>.|TRBV29-1|TRBD1|TRBJ2-7
TGCAGCGTTGGCAGGACAGGGGTGTACGAGCAGTACTTC
CSVGRTGVYEQYF
>.|TRBV7-9|.|TRBJ1-1
TGTGCCAGCATGTGGGTTGACAACACTGAAGCTTTCTTT
CASMWVDNTEAFF
>.|TRBV7-2|.|TRBJ1-5
TGTGCCAGCAGCTTAGCGCGCATGCCCAATCAGCCCCAGCATTTT
CASSLARMPNQPQHF
>.|TRBV18|.|TRBJ1-3
TGTGCCAGCTCACCACCGGGCAGAAACACCATATATTTT
CASSPPGRNTIYF
>.|TRBV18|.|TRBJ1-1
TGTGCCAGCTCACCATGGGGGTTCCCTGAAGCTTTCTTT
CASSPWGFPEAFF
>.|TRBV18|TRBD2|TRBJ2-5
TGTGCCAGCTCACCACTATTACTAGCGGGAGTTTCGGAGACCCAGTACTTC
CASSPLLLAGVSETQYF
>.|TRBV5-1|.|TRBJ2-7
TGCGCCAGCAGCTTCGTACCCACAGGGTTCGAATCCTACGAGCAGTACTTC
CASSFVPTGFESYEQYF
>.|TRBV6-5|.|TRBJ1-1
TGTGCCAGCAGTCCGAGGGGGGGTACTGAAGCTTTCTTT
CASSPRGGTEAFF
>.|TRBV7-9|.|TRBJ2-7
TGTGCCAGCAGCACCCGGACAAGCCTGGGGGAGCAGTACTTC
CASSTRTSLGEQYF
>.|TRBV28|.|TRBJ1-3
TGTGCCAGCAGTTTAGGAGGGTTCAGGTCTGGAAACACCATATATTTT
CASSLGGFRSGNTIYF
>.|TRBV7-2|TRBD2|TRBJ2-2
TGTGCCAGCGGACCGGGACTAGCGGCGTTCAGGGAGCTGTTTTTT
CASGPGLAAFRELFF
>.|TRBV5-4|TRBD2|TRBJ2-7
TGTGCCAGCAGCATCCGACTAGCGGGATCCGAAGAGCAGTACTTC
CASSIRLAGSEEQYF
>.|TRBV25-1|.|TRBJ1-2
TGTGCCTCGAGTGCCCCGCCCCACTATGGCTACACCTTC
CASSAPPHYGYTF
>.|TRBV7-2|.|TRBJ1-5
TGTGCCAGCAGCCCTGTCAGGGAGAATCAGCCCCAGCATTTT
CASSPVRENQPQHF
>.|TRBV19|.|TRBJ2-3
TGTGCCAGTGGCGGAGATACGCAGTATTTT
CASGGDTQYF
>.|TRBV28|TRBD2|TRBJ2-5
TGTGCCAGCAGTGAACTAAGCGGGATGGGGGGGACCCAGTACTTC
CASSELSGMGGTQYF
>.|TRBV10-3|.|TRBJ2-5
TGTGCCATCAGTGAGCGAGGGGGGCGAGAGACCCAGTACTTC
CAISERGGRETQYF
>.|TRBV28|TRBD1|TRBJ2-1
TGTGCCGGCAGTTGGACAGGGCATTTCCAAGATGAGCAGTTCTTC
CAGSWTGHFQDEQFF
>.|TRBV9|TRBD1|TRBJ2-7
TGTGCCAGCAGCCCCCAGCCCGGGACAGGGGGCGAGCAGTACTTC
CASSPQPGTGGEQYF
>.|TRBV9|.|TRBJ2-3
TGTGCCAGCAGCGTAGCCCCTTCATTGGACGTTGGCACAGATACGCAGTATTTT
CASSVAPSLDVGTDTQYF
>.|TRBV7-8|TRBD2|TRBJ2-1
TGTGCCAGCAGCTTAGGGCTAGCGGTTGCTTATGAGCAGTTCTTC
CASSLGLAVAYEQFF
>.|TRBV4-1|.|TRBJ2-3
TGCGCCAGCAGCCAAGCTTGGCTCCAGGGGCCAGATACGCAGTATTTT
CASSQAWLQGPDTQYF
>.|TRBV29-1|TRBD1|TRBJ1-3
TGCAGCGTTAGGGGACAGGGGAACACCATATATTTT
CSVRGQGNTIYF
>once|TRBV6-6|.|TRBJ1-1
TGTGCCAGCAGTTACGGGACAGAAGCTTTCTTT
CASSYGTEAFF
>.|TRBV10-3|.|TRBJ1-2
TGTGCCATCAGTCGAGAACAGGGTAACTATGGCTACACCTTC
CAISREQGNYGYTF
>.|TRBV30|.|TRBJ1-4
TGTGCCCGTACCGCGGGGGGTAGAGGGAGAACTAATGAAAAACTGTTTTTT
CARTAGGRGRTNEKLFF
>once|TRBV11-2|.|TRBJ2-1
TGTGCCAGCAGCTCGCTGAGGGTGAATGAGCAGTTCTTC
CASSSLRVNEQFF
>.|TRBV4-2|.|TRBJ2-7
TGTGCCAGCAGCCATGGCCTAGCCTACGAGCAGTACTTC
CASSHGLAYEQYF
>.|TRBV7-2|.|TRBJ1-2
TGTGCCAGCAGCTTAATCGGGGCGGGAGATTATGGCTACACCTTC
CASSLIGAGDYGYTF
>.|TRBV7-9|.|TRBJ2-3
TGTGCCAGCAGCTCAGCCGGGAATACGCAGTATTTT
CASSSAGNTQYF
>.|TRBV11-1|.|TRBJ1-1
TGTGCCAGCAGCCGGCTGAACACTGAAGCTTTCTTT
CASSRLNTEAFF
>.|TRBV7-8|TRBD2|TRBJ2-7
TGTGCCAGCAGCTTAGTCCTGACAGCGGGGTACGAGCAGTACTTC
CASSLVLTAGYEQYF
>.|TRBV28|TRBD2|TRBJ2-7
TGTGCCAGCAACAAGGGGCTAGCGGGGACCTCCTACGAGCAGTACTTC
CASNKGLAGTSYEQYF
>.|TRBV11-2|TRBD1|TRBJ2-5
TGTGCCAGCAGCTCTTCAGGGGGAGAGACCCAGTACTTC
CASSSSGGETQYF
>.|TRBV6-4|.|TRBJ1-1
TGTGCCAGCAGTGACCGCGAGAACACTGAAGCTTTCTTT
CASSDRENTEAFF
>once|TRBV5-1|TRBD1|TRBJ2-7
TGCGCCAGCAGCTCAGACAGGGTGTCCAACGAGCAGTACTTC
CASSSDRVSNEQYF
>once|TRBV21-1|.|TRBJ2-3
TGTGCCAGCAGCAAAGGGAGTCCGGATTTTAGAGAGGTCCCCACAGATACGCAGTATTTT
CASSKGSPDFREVPTDTQYF
>.|TRBV29-1|.|TRBJ2-4
TGCAGCGCCACCCTAGCCAAAAACATTCAGTACTTC
CSATLAKNIQYF
>.|TRBV30|TRBD1|TRBJ1-4
TGTGCCTGGAGTGCCGGGACAGTTAATGAAAAACTGTTTTTT
CAWSAGTVNEKLFF
>.|TRBV11-2|.|TRBJ2-7
TGTGCCAGCAGCCAGACAGGCCCTCGCTCCGAGCAGTACTTC
CASSQTGPRSEQYF
>.|TRBV10-1|TRBD2|TRBJ2-1
TGCGCCAGCAGTGAAGCGGGAGGGAGCTCCTACAATGAGCAGTTCTTC
CASSEAGGSSYNEQFF
>.|TRBV7-9|.|TRBJ2-1
TGTGCCAGCCCAGGGCGGGATGCATTCTACAATGAGCAGTTCTTC
CASPGRDAFYNEQFF
>.|TRBV7-3|TRBD2|TRBJ2-1
TGTGCCAGCAGCGCCTCCTTGACTAGCGGGAGGCCCGATGAGCAGTTCTTC
CASSASLTSGRPDEQFF
>.|TRBV30|.|TRBJ2-4
TGTGCCTGGGATTGGGGTCGTTATGGCATTCAGTACTTC
CAWDWGRYGIQYF
>.|TRBV4-1|.|TRBJ2-2
TGCGCCAGCAGCCAACCGATCAGGGTTCGATCCCACGGGGAGCTGTTTTTT
CASSQPIRVRSHGELFF
>.|TRBV14|TRBD1|TRBJ2-7
TGTGCCAGCAGCCGAGGGGGCCCATCCTACGAGCAGTACTTC
CASSRGGPSYEQYF
>.|TRBV4-1|.|TRBJ1-6
TGCGCCAGCAGCCAAGTTGGCGCGGGACGGAGCAATAATTCACCCCTCCACTTT
CASSQVGAGRSNNSPLHF
>.|TRBV7-9|TRBD1|TRBJ2-2
TGTGCCAGCAGCTCCGACAGGGGGCGTCTTAGTAGAACGACCGGGGAGCTGTTTTTT
CASSSDRGRLSRTTGELFF
>.|TRBV11-3|.|TRBJ2-2
TGTGCCAGCTCCTCCCGGGGGAACACCGGGGAGCTGTTTTTT
CASSSRGNTGELFF